The rows below give T cell receptor beta chains drawn from one sample of a study of identifying expanded T cells in peripheral blood. The method was immunoSEQ multiplex PCR; TCRdb's version includes in-frame clones alone and lacks a portion of them. The sample contains 50,000 to 75,000 clones, under 85% of which appear only once. Sequenced material: blood. The receptors were gathered from a person aged 18 to 75 in good health. Each CDR3 is given with its conserved first and last residue. A D gene is named only where the DNA matches it firmly. Clone size is stated in some rows and not others, as once, few, many or a class when expanded.

clone_size: few
j_call: TRBJ2-7
d_call: NA
v_call: TRBV12-5
cdr3_aa: CASGLVLGRSSYEQYF
cdr3_nt: TGTGCTAGTGGTTTGGTACTCGGGAGAAGCTCCTACGAGCAGTACTTC

clone_size: NA
j_call: TRBJ2-2
d_call: TRBD2
v_call: TRBV27
cdr3_aa: CASRSGTSIYSGELFF
cdr3_nt: TGTGCCAGCAGATCCGGGACTAGCATTTACTCCGGGGAGCTGTTTTTT

clone_size: NA
j_call: TRBJ2-1
d_call: NA
v_call: TRBV7-2
cdr3_aa: CASSPNPNEQFF
cdr3_nt: TGTGCCAGCAGCCCAAACCCTAATGAGCAGTTCTTC

clone_size: NA
j_call: TRBJ2-1
d_call: TRBD2
v_call: TRBV7-2
cdr3_aa: CASSLRSGRASDEQFF
cdr3_nt: TGTGCCAGCAGCTTACGAAGCGGGAGGGCCTCGGATGAGCAGTTCTTC

clone_size: few
j_call: TRBJ2-6
d_call: NA
v_call: TRBV6-4
cdr3_aa: CASSDVFADGRSGANVLTF
cdr3_nt: TGTGCCAGCAGTGACGTTTTCGCTGACGGCCGCTCTGGGGCCAACGTCCTGACTTTC

clone_size: NA
j_call: TRBJ2-2
d_call: TRBD1
v_call: TRBV6-1
cdr3_aa: CASSRTGWGGELFF
cdr3_nt: TGTGCCAGCAGCCGGACAGGGTGGGGCGGGGAGCTGTTTTTT

clone_size: NA
j_call: TRBJ1-1
d_call: NA
v_call: TRBV19
cdr3_aa: CASSMLPGRANTEAFF
cdr3_nt: TGTGCCAGTAGTATGCTTCCGGGAAGGGCCAACACTGAAGCTTTCTTT

clone_size: once
j_call: TRBJ2-2
d_call: NA
v_call: TRBV14
cdr3_aa: CASSQDRWQRNTGELFF
cdr3_nt: TGTGCCAGCAGCCAAGATAGATGGCAACGGAACACCGGGGAGCTGTTTTTT

clone_size: NA
j_call: TRBJ2-3
d_call: TRBD2
v_call: TRBV7-2
cdr3_aa: CASSSQGHRLATDTQYF
cdr3_nt: TGTGCCAGCAGCTCCCAAGGCCACAGACTAGCGACAGATACGCAGTATTTT

clone_size: NA
j_call: TRBJ1-1
d_call: NA
v_call: TRBV19
cdr3_aa: CASSPRGRNTEAFF
cdr3_nt: TGTGCCAGTAGTCCGCGGGGGCGGAACACTGAAGCTTTCTTT

clone_size: NA
j_call: TRBJ2-2
d_call: TRBD2
v_call: TRBV7-9
cdr3_aa: CASSLYLADTGELFF
cdr3_nt: TGTGCCAGCAGCTTATACCTAGCGGACACCGGGGAGCTGTTTTTT

clone_size: NA
j_call: TRBJ2-7
d_call: TRBD2
v_call: TRBV7-8
cdr3_aa: CASSLALTSGSVYYEQYF
cdr3_nt: TGTGCCAGCAGCTTAGCACTCACTAGCGGGAGTGTATACTACGAGCAGTACTTC

clone_size: NA
j_call: TRBJ2-1
d_call: NA
v_call: TRBV25-1
cdr3_aa: CASSDPAGFYNEQFF
cdr3_nt: TGTGCCAGCAGTGATCCGGCGGGATTCTACAATGAGCAGTTCTTC

clone_size: NA
j_call: TRBJ2-2
d_call: TRBD2
v_call: TRBV5-1
cdr3_aa: CASSLGATSGGELFF
cdr3_nt: TGCGCCAGCAGCTTGGGGGCCACTAGCGGCGGGGAGCTGTTTTTT

clone_size: NA
j_call: TRBJ1-2
d_call: NA
v_call: TRBV9
cdr3_aa: CASSDKDGYGYTF
cdr3_nt: TGTGCCAGCAGCGACAAGGATGGCTATGGCTACACCTTC

clone_size: NA
j_call: TRBJ2-2
d_call: NA
v_call: TRBV10-2
cdr3_aa: CASTDTGELFF
cdr3_nt: TGCGCCAGCACGGACACCGGGGAGCTGTTTTTT

clone_size: NA
j_call: TRBJ1-2
d_call: NA
v_call: TRBV18
cdr3_aa: CASSPREGASYGYTF
cdr3_nt: TGTGCCAGCTCACCACGGGAAGGAGCTTCCTATGGCTACACCTTC

clone_size: NA
j_call: TRBJ1-2
d_call: TRBD1
v_call: TRBV7-2
cdr3_aa: CASRLEPQGADGYTF
cdr3_nt: TGTGCCAGCAGGCTAGAACCCCAGGGGGCTGATGGCTACACCTTC

clone_size: NA
j_call: TRBJ1-1
d_call: TRBD1
v_call: TRBV18
cdr3_aa: CASSGDRLMNTEAFF
cdr3_nt: TGTGCCAGCTCCGGGGACAGACTAATGAACACTGAAGCTTTCTTT

clone_size: once
j_call: TRBJ2-2
d_call: NA
v_call: TRBV28
cdr3_aa: CASSLWNTGELFF
cdr3_nt: TGTGCCAGCAGTTTATGGAACACCGGGGAGCTGTTTTTT

clone_size: once
j_call: TRBJ2-1
d_call: NA
v_call: TRBV7-9
cdr3_aa: CASSTGHGVEQFF
cdr3_nt: TGTGCCAGCAGCACGGGGCACGGAGTCGAGCAGTTCTTC

clone_size: NA
j_call: TRBJ1-2
d_call: NA
v_call: TRBV6-6
cdr3_aa: CASSYEPRGYGYTF
cdr3_nt: TGTGCCAGCAGTTACGAGCCCAGGGGCTATGGCTACACCTTC

clone_size: once
j_call: TRBJ1-4
d_call: NA
v_call: TRBV7-9
cdr3_aa: CASSLQVFEKLFF
cdr3_nt: TGTGCCAGCAGCCTACAGGTTTTTGAAAAACTGTTTTTT

clone_size: NA
j_call: TRBJ2-2
d_call: TRBD2
v_call: TRBV19
cdr3_aa: CASSMASGVNTGELFF
cdr3_nt: TGTGCCAGTAGTATGGCAAGCGGGGTGAACACCGGGGAGCTGTTTTTT

clone_size: NA
j_call: TRBJ2-1
d_call: NA
v_call: TRBV7-6
cdr3_aa: CASSPRRGYNEQFF
cdr3_nt: TGTGCCAGCAGCCCCCGGAGGGGGTACAATGAGCAGTTCTTC

clone_size: NA
j_call: TRBJ1-1
d_call: NA
v_call: TRBV29-1
cdr3_aa: CSVMGSGTEAFF
cdr3_nt: TGCAGCGTTATGGGGTCGGGTACTGAAGCTTTCTTT

clone_size: NA
j_call: TRBJ2-3
d_call: TRBD2
v_call: TRBV6-1
cdr3_aa: CASSGLAGGPDTQYF
cdr3_nt: TGTGCCAGCAGTGGACTAGCGGGAGGGCCAGATACGCAGTATTTT